The next 14 T cell receptor beta chains were all read from a single sample in a study of identical twins. TCRdb re-called the 5' RACE reads through MiXCR, storing one row per CDR3 protein. The data show 750,000 to 950,000 distinct CDR3 sequences, with 12% seen just once and 1.5% to 2% held by the top ten. The same data also contributed to another study, on yellow fever vaccine responses in identical twins.

The sequenced material came from PBMCs. These receptors all come from a woman in her late teens or twenties in good health.

The chain links TRBV9 to TRBJ1-6; TRBD1 matches at 7 bases. With 3 bases clipped from V and 10 bases from J, the junction kept 7 bases outside the gene matches. CDR1 and CDR2 (germline): SGDLS, YYNGEE. The CDR3 extends over 14 amino acids. The CDR3 loop reads CASSAGDSGSPLHF. For the CDR3, the DNA is TGTGCCAGCAGCGCGGGGGACAGTGGCTCACCCCTCCACTTT.

The chain uses TRBV29-1 and TRBJ2-3; either TRBD1 or TRBD2 may supply D (5 bases each). Germline V lookup: CDR1 SQVTM, CDR2 ANQGSEA. Between the trimmed V and J ends, which lost 5 bases and 2 bases, there was a span of 26 bases. CDR3 size: 18 residues. The DNA of the CDR3 is TGCAGCGTTCTTGGGAGTCGGACAAAGAACCCATACACAGATACGCAGTATTTT. Its protein is CSVLGSRTKNPYTDTQYF.

This chain links TRBV3-1 with TRBJ2-5; no clear D. This CDR3 is 12 amino acids long. V was shortened by 2 bases and J by 5 bases, with 6 bases between the two germline ends. Per the germline V gene, CDR1 is LGHDT and CDR2 is YNNKEL (reference sequence). CDR3 DNA sequence: TGTGCCAGCAGCCAACTTATGGAGACCCAGTACTTC. It is translated as CASSQLMETQYF.

V is TRBV7-9 and J is TRBJ2-1, with 9 bases fitting TRBD1. V lost 3 bases, J lost 8 bases, and 5 bases stayed unmatched. Germline V gives CDR1 SEHNR, CDR2 FQNEAQ (reference sequence). CDR3 size: 14 residues. CDR3 sequence reads: CASSFYDRGDEQFF. In DNA, the CDR3 is TGTGCCAGCAGCTTTTACGACAGGGGGGATGAGCAGTTCTTC.

The sample holds a few counts of this clonotype. This sequence joins TRBV12-3 or TRBV12-4 and TRBJ2-1; 10 bases agree with TRBD1. The CDR3 is 15 amino acids. Unmatched junction bases numbered 5, after V lost 6 bases and J lost 3 bases. CDR3 loop: CASSRWTGGYNEQFF. For the CDR3, the DNA is TGTGCCAGCAGCAGGTGGACAGGGGGCTACAATGAGCAGTTCTTC.

This clonotype was seen more than once but under ten times. V and J are TRBV6-1 and TRBJ2-2; tentatively, D is TRBD1 (5 bases). CDR3 length: 16 residues. Trimming removed 5 bases at V and 1 base at J, with 14 bases between. Germline-derived CDR1 and CDR2 are MNHNS and SASEGT. The CDR3 DNA reads TGTGCCAGCAGTAGGAAGGGGTACCAGAACACCGGGGAGCTGTTTTTT. This translates into CASSRKGYQNTGELFF.

As DNA, the CDR3 is TGTGCCAGCAGCTCAAGCCGACTAGCGGGACATCTTAGTCCCTACGAGCAGTACTTC. Encoded protein: CASSSSRLAGHLSPYEQYF. J is TRBJ2-7 and V is TRBV11-1, with 11 bases matching TRBD2. Germline CDR1 reads SGHAT; CDR2 reads FQDESV (reference sequence). V trimming: 4 bases; J trimming: 2 bases; junction bases outside the gene matches: 16. The CDR3 consists of 19 residues.

This clonotype was seen repeatedly, ten times or more. This chain uses TRBV29-1 with TRBJ2-1; D unresolved. V lost 4 bases and J 10 bases, leaving 11 bases between the germline ends. The germline CDR1 and CDR2 sequences are SQVTM and ANQGSEA. The CDR3 is 11 residues long. The CDR3 protein is CSVGGLGEQFF. The DNA for the CDR3 is TGCAGCGTTGGGGGTTTGGGGGAGCAGTTCTTC.

The chain is built from TRBV24-1 and TRBJ2-5; D is tentatively TRBD1 or TRBD2 (5 bases each). The CDR3 extends over 13 amino acids. V lost 10 bases to trimming and J lost 7 bases, with 18 bases between them. The germline V gene encodes CDR1 KGHDR and CDR2 SFDVKD. The CDR3 loop is CATGDVKRGTQYF. The CDR3 nucleotides read TGTGCCACAGGGGACGTAAAACGGGGGACCCAGTACTTC.

This clonotype occurred a few times. This chain links TRBV28 with TRBJ2-3, with 7 bases identical to TRBD2. Germline V gene data show CDR1 as MDHEN and CDR2 as SYDVKM. J lost 0 bases, V lost 4 bases, and 16 bases had no gene match. This CDR3 has 19 amino acids. The CDR3 nucleotides are TGTGCCAGCAGTTCCCCAAGGGGTATAGCGGGCGATAGCACAGATACGCAGTATTTT. The encoded protein is CASSSPRGIAGDSTDTQYF.

In this sample, this clonotype turned up many times. The chain recombines TRBV5-4 with TRBJ1-1; TRBD1 matches at 8 bases. The CDR3 totals 18 residues. From germline, CDR1 is SGHNT and CDR2 YYREEE (reference sequence). Trimming cost V 2 bases and J 2 bases; bases outside gene matches: 14. The CDR3 spells CASSFPSGTGLRNTEAFF. The CDR3 DNA is TGTGCCAGCAGCTTCCCCTCCGGGACAGGTTTGCGAAACACTGAAGCTTTCTTT.

The chain employs TRBV6-1 and TRBJ2-1, with a tentative D call TRBD2 (6 bases). The CDR3 has 15 residues. From germline, CDR1 is MNHNS and CDR2 SASEGT. Trimming removed 4 bases from V and 7 bases from J, with 17 bases in between. The CDR3 DNA sequence: TGTGCCAGCAGTGGCGTCGGAGGGCCGGAAAATGAGCAGTTCTTC. Amino acid sequence: CASSGVGGPENEQFF.

This clonotype was observed a handful of times. The rearrangement links TRBV7-8 to TRBJ2-7; TRBD1 matches 9 bases. V trimming: 1 base; J trimming: 5 bases; junction bases outside the gene matches: 0. This CDR3 has 13 amino acids. Germline-derived CDR1 and CDR2 are SGHVS and FQNEAQ. The DNA for the CDR3 is TGTGCCAGCAGCTTAGGGACAGGGGACGAGCAGTACGTC. Translation gives CASSLGTGDEQYV.

The rearrangement uses TRBV15 and TRBJ2-1, with 12 bases that match TRBD2. Germline V gene sequence: CDR1 LNHNV, CDR2 YYDKDF (reference sequence). This CDR3 region has 18 residues. The ends lost 4 bases at V and 6 bases at J; junction bases unmatched: 13. The CDR3 nucleotides read TGTGCCACCAGCACCATTAAAGCTAGCGGGAGGGTTTTCAATGAGCAGTTCTTC. Protein sequence: CATSTIKASGRVFNEQFF.